This TCR beta chain was recorded in a study of identical twins. Findings and limits, study-wide: Abundant cord blood beta clonotypes carried fewer insertions; memory repertoires showed none.

CDR1 and CDR2 (germline): SNHLY, FYNNEI. V dropped 6 bases and J dropped 4 bases, with 12 bases sitting between them. The CDR3 has 13 amino acids. TCRdb re-called the 5' RACE reads through MiXCR, storing one row per CDR3 protein. The repertoire holds under 300,000 distinct CDR3 sequences, with about an eighth as singletons. This clonotype occurred a few times. Its specificity is unknown. Material: memory (CD45RO+) T cells sorted from blood. The rearrangement joins TRBV2 to TRBJ1-2; tentative D call: TRBD1 (5 bases). This sequence was found in a woman younger than 35 in good health. The CDR3 spells CASRGRALYGYTF. CDR3 in DNA: TGTGCCAGCAGGGGACGGGCTCTCTATGGCTACACCTTC.